The TCR beta chain described here comes from a study of PD-1 blockade in mismatch repair-deficient tumors. Study observations and caveats: Tumor-resident clones, often absent from pretreatment blood, expanded after pembrolizumab and then contracted.

Mismatch repair deficiency was confirmed in all patients, by PCR or immunohistochemistry. This clone was seen a few times. The antigen remains undetermined. Per the germline V gene, CDR1 is SGHKS and CDR2 is YYEKEE (reference sequence). CDR3 size: 12 residues. V lost 4 bases to trimming and J lost 6 bases, with 10 bases between them. Generated by immunoSEQ multiplex PCR, the TCRdb table keeps only in-frame clones and is missing some. The sample includes some 51,000 clones, 81% of them seen just once. The sequence came from an adult with mismatch repair-deficient cancer. The chain uses TRBV5-5 and TRBJ1-1; tentatively, D is TRBD1 (6 bases). Sequencing used peripheral blood, obtained roughly 19 weeks after starting pembrolizumab. For the CDR3, the DNA is TGTGCCAGCAGCGACAGGTTCTCTGAAGCTTTCTTT. It yields the protein CASSDRFSEAFF.